This is a list of T cell receptor beta chains from one sample in a study of blood T cell repertoires in COVID-19. Profiled with immunoSEQ multiplex PCR; TCRdb holds only in-frame clones, not every one. This table has almost 500,000 clones, less than 90% appearing once. The specimen was PBMCs or T cells enriched from blood (not recorded which). The receptors stem from a woman aged 60 to 75 who had recovered from COVID-19. Both conserved end residues are part of each CDR3. The order of the fields is V gene, D gene, J gene, clone size, CDR3 protein, CDR3 DNA. The D gene is left open where the match is weak. Part of the rows lack a size; the others show once, few, many or a class for expanded clones.

>TRBV30|.|TRBJ1-1|.
CAWSGGVWAEAFF
TGTGCCTGGAGTGGCGGGGTGTGGGCTGAAGCTTTCTTT
>TRBV21-1|.|TRBJ1-4|.
CASSKGSGNGATNEKLFF
TGTGCCAGCAGCAAAGGGTCAGGGAACGGAGCAACTAATGAAAAACTGTTTTTT
>TRBV10-3|TRBD2|TRBJ2-1|.
CAISDPLILAGAYNEQFF
TGTGCCATCAGTGACCCTTTAATATTAGCGGGGGCCTACAATGAGCAGTTCTTC
>TRBV16|.|TRBJ1-5|once
CASSPNPRREWDVDQPQHF
TGTGCCAGCAGCCCTAATCCGAGGCGGGAGTGGGACGTCGATCAGCCCCAGCATTTT
>TRBV28|TRBD2|TRBJ2-5|.
CASSLGGGGPQETQYF
TGTGCCAGCAGTTTGGGAGGCGGGGGGCCGCAAGAGACCCAGTACTTC
>TRBV14|TRBD2|TRBJ2-6|.
CASSLGLGSSGANVLTF
TGTGCCAGCAGCCTCGGACTAGGAAGCTCTGGGGCCAACGTCCTGACTTTC
>TRBV5-5|TRBD1|TRBJ1-2|.
CASSSRTGSTGGYTF
TGTGCCAGCAGCTCCCGGACAGGTTCTACTGGCGGCTACACCTTC
>TRBV3-1/TRBV3-2|.|TRBJ2-1|.
CATSSGNEQFF
TGTGCCACATCTTCGGGAAATGAGCAGTTCTTC
>TRBV12-5|TRBD1|TRBJ1-2|.
CASGLSSAPDRGQNYGYTF
TGTGCTAGTGGTTTGTCCTCCGCCCCCGACAGGGGACAGAACTATGGCTACACCTTC
>TRBV12-3/TRBV12-4|TRBD2|TRBJ2-3|.
CASSPGGWEYF
TGTGCCAGCAGCCCCGGGGGGTGGGAGTATTTT
>TRBV27|TRBD2|TRBJ2-3|.
CASSSGLAGVNTQYF
TGTGCCAGCAGCTCAGGACTAGCGGGGGTCAATACGCAGTATTTT
>TRBV7-2|.|TRBJ2-1|.
CASSLVSGDEQFF
TGTGCCAGCAGCTTAGTCTCGGGGGATGAGCAGTTCTTC
>TRBV5-1|TRBD1|TRBJ1-5|.
CASSLGDRDNQPQHF
TGCGCCAGCAGCTTGGGGGACAGGGACAATCAGCCCCAGCATTTT
>TRBV4-1|.|TRBJ2-5|.
CASSQGSSVVWETQYF
TGCGCCAGCAGCCAAGGAAGCTCTGTGGTATGGGAGACCCAGTACTTC
>TRBV6-1|.|TRBJ2-3|once
CASSEGSGWDTQYF
TGTGCCAGCAGTGAAGGGTCAGGGTGGGATACGCAGTATTTT
>TRBV6-6|.|TRBJ1-2|.
CATRGGSSYGYTF
TGTGCCACACGGGGGGGCTCAAGCTATGGCTACACCTTC
>TRBV19|.|TRBJ2-3|.
CASSLGLPPDTQYF
TGTGCCAGTAGTCTTGGACTACCCCCAGATACGCAGTATTTT
>TRBV4-1|TRBD2|TRBJ2-1|.
CASSVLGTSGGNEQFF
TGCGCCAGCAGCGTGCTCGGGACTAGCGGGGGGAATGAGCAGTTCTTC
>TRBV5-4|.|TRBJ2-3|.
CASSQGGAITDTQYF
TGTGCCAGCAGCCAAGGGGGGGCCATCACAGATACGCAGTATTTT
>TRBV11-2|TRBD1|TRBJ1-1|.
CASSLTGEAFF
TGTGCCAGCAGCTTGACAGGGGAAGCTTTCTTT
>TRBV18|.|TRBJ2-5|.
CASSLMSGETQYF
TGTGCCAGCTCACTCATGTCCGGAGAGACCCAGTACTTC
>TRBV9|TRBD2|TRBJ2-5|.
CASSLGVAGNQETQYF
TGTGCCAGCAGCCTCGGGGTAGCGGGGAACCAAGAGACCCAGTACTTC
>TRBV18|.|TRBJ1-2|.
CASSPQGLGGYTF
TGTGCCAGCTCACCCCAGGGATTGGGTGGCTACACCTTC
>TRBV7-8|.|TRBJ1-2|.
CASSLGVTSGYTF
TGTGCCAGCAGCTTAGGAGTTACTAGTGGCTACACCTTC
>TRBV9|TRBD2|TRBJ2-3|once
CASSVGSWSSGGTDTQYF
TGTGCCAGCAGCGTGGGTAGCTGGAGTAGCGGGGGTACAGATACGCAGTATTTT
>TRBV5-1|TRBD1|TRBJ1-1|.
CASRRTGAHTEAFF
TGCGCCAGTAGAAGGACAGGGGCGCACACTGAAGCTTTCTTT
>TRBV20-1|TRBD1|TRBJ2-5|.
CSASLLQGEETQYF
TGCAGTGCTAGTCTCCTACAGGGGGAAGAGACCCAGTACTTC
>TRBV25-1|.|TRBJ1-1|.
CASSDPGRGVNTEAFF
TGTGCCAGCAGTGACCCCGGCCGAGGCGTGAACACTGAAGCTTTCTTT
>TRBV10-3|.|TRBJ2-6|.
CAIREGALRSGANVLTF
TGTGCCATCCGCGAGGGCGCCCTTAGGTCTGGGGCCAACGTCCTGACTTTC
>TRBV6-6|.|TRBJ2-6|.
CASSDPPDPQGTAGANVLTF
TGTGCCAGCAGCGATCCCCCCGACCCACAGGGCACCGCTGGGGCCAACGTCCTGACTTTC
>TRBV18|.|TRBJ1-5|.
CASSRRLPGDGNQPQHF
TGTGCCAGCTCACGCCGACTCCCAGGGGACGGCAATCAGCCCCAGCATTTT
>TRBV6-5|.|TRBJ1-2|.
CASREFSLNYGYTF
TGTGCCAGCAGAGAGTTTTCTCTAAACTATGGCTACACCTTC
>TRBV5-1|TRBD1|TRBJ2-2|once
CASSSAGTGPGELFF
TGCGCCAGCAGCTCTGCCGGGACAGGGCCCGGGGAGCTGTTTTTT
>TRBV27|TRBD1|TRBJ2-7|.
CASSLYRDSYEQYF
TGTGCCAGCAGTTTATACCGGGACAGCTACGAGCAGTACTTC
>TRBV3-1/TRBV3-2|TRBD1|TRBJ2-5|.
CASSQDLGQGKETQYF
TGTGCCAGCAGCCAAGATTTGGGACAGGGAAAAGAGACCCAGTACTTC
>TRBV6-5|.|TRBJ1-2|.
CASAGRDVYGYTF
TGTGCCAGCGCAGGGCGGGATGTCTATGGCTACACCTTC
>TRBV24-1|.|TRBJ1-3|.
CATSDPRGSGNTIYF
TGTGCCACCAGTGATCCCAGGGGTTCCGGAAACACCATATATTTT
>TRBV13|.|TRBJ2-2|.
CASSPQTTYSTGELFF
TGTGCCAGCAGTCCCCAGACTACATACTCCACCGGGGAGCTGTTTTTT
>TRBV4-1|.|TRBJ1-2|.
CASSSSTGTYGYTF
TGCGCCAGCAGCTCCTCGACAGGTACCTATGGCTACACCTTC
>TRBV5-1|.|TRBJ2-1|.
CASSVPRGYNEQFF
TGCGCCAGCAGCGTTCCTAGAGGGTACAATGAGCAGTTCTTC
>TRBV24-1|.|TRBJ1-2|.
CATSNRQDGYTF
TGTGCCACCAGTAATAGGCAGGATGGCTACACCTTC
>TRBV2|.|TRBJ1-2|.
CASSEGPDYGYTF
TGTGCCAGCAGTGAAGGCCCAGACTATGGCTACACCTTC
>TRBV21-1|.|TRBJ1-2|once
CASSKGLQRSGYTF
TGTGCCAGCAGCAAAGGTTTACAGAGATCTGGCTACACCTTC
>TRBV4-1|TRBD1|TRBJ1-5|.
CASSQDRQGEVQAQHF
TGCGCCAGCAGCCAAGATAGGCAGGGGGAAGTACAAGCCCAGCATTTT